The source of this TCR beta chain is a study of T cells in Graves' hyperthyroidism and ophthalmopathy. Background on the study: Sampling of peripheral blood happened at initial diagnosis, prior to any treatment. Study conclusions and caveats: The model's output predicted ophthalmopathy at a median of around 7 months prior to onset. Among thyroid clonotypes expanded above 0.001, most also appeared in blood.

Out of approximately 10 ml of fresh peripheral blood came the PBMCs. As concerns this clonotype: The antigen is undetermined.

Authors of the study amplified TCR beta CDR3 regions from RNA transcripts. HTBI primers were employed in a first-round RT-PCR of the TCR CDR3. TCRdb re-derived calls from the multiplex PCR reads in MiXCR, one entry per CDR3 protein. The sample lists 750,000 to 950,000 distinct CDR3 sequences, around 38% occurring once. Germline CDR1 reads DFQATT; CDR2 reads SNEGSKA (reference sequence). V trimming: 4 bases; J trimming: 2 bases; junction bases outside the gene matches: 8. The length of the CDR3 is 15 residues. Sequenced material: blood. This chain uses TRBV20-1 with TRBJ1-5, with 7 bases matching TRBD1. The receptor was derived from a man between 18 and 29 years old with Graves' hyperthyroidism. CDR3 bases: TGCAGTGCTACCGCAGGGGGGCAAGGCAATCAGCCCCAGCATTTT. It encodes CSATAGGQGNQPQHF.